Shown below are 29 T cell receptor beta chains from a single sample sequenced in a study of blood T cells in healthy people across ages. The authors ran a second PCR of 7 to 11 cycles using a sample-barcoded 5' primer and a J-beta primer mix. Each CDR3 protein gets one entry after TCRdb re-called the 5' RACE reads with MiXCR. The sample records fewer than 2 million distinct CDR3 sequences, about 39% being singletons. Input material: blood. Every receptor here comes from a human donor in good health.

The chain employs TRBV5-1 and TRBJ1-1; D not certain. The CDR3 extends over 17 amino acids. The germline V and J ends were trimmed by 0 bases and 3 bases, with 18 bases remaining between them. Germline CDR1 and CDR2: SGHRS and YFSETQ. The CDR3 region is CASSLGLPDGLDTEAFF. CDR3 bases: TGCGCCAGCAGCTTGGGCCTACCCGACGGGTTGGACACTGAAGCTTTCTTT.

The chain uses TRBV6-6 and TRBJ1-4; D ambiguous. V lost 6 bases and J lost 8, with 10 bases in between. The CDR3 is 12 residues long. Germline V CDR1 and CDR2: MNHNY, SVGAGI (reference sequence). The CDR3 DNA reads as TGTGCCAGCAGCCGGAGCGGCGAAAAACTGTTTTTT. As protein: CASSRSGEKLFF.

Comments on this clonotype: At one end, the junction sequence differs from germline, possibly due to a read error. The chain recombines TRBV29-1 with TRBJ1-4; perhaps TRBD1 as D (6 bases). CDR3 size: 13 residues. Germline CDR1 is SQVTM and CDR2 is ANQGSEA. The CDR3 region is CGVEGGNNEKLFF. The CDR3 nucleotides read TGCGGCGTTGAAGGGGGAAATAATGAAAAACTGTTTTTT.

CDR3 bases: TGCAGCGTTGTAGGGGACAACACTGAAGCTTTCTTT. As protein: CSVVGDNTEAFF. This chain joins TRBV29-1 and TRBJ1-1, with a weak D call TRBD1 (5 bases). V was shortened by 4 bases and J by 2 bases, with 8 bases between the two germline ends. Germline CDR1 reads SQVTM; CDR2 reads ANQGSEA. CDR3 length: 12 amino acids.

The chain employs TRBV7-9 and TRBJ2-5; D may be TRBD2 (5 bases). V shed 0 bases and J shed 7 bases, with 15 bases lying between them. There are 15 residues in the CDR3. Germline V lookup: CDR1 SEHNR, CDR2 FQNEAQ (reference sequence). As DNA, the CDR3 is TGTGCCAGCAGCTTAGCCCTTTCGGGCCGGGGGACCCAGTACTTC. This translates into CASSLALSGRGTQYF.

The J gene is TRBJ1-2, the V gene TRBV4-1, with 8 bases lining up with TRBD1. CDR1 is MGHRA, CDR2 YSYEKL, per germline. Germline trimming cut 6 bases from V and 8 bases from J; bases unmatched to any gene: 20. The CDR3 is 17 residues long. CDR3 sequence: CASRHIAKGRTGSGYTF. The CDR3 DNA sequence: TGCGCCAGCAGGCATATCGCCAAGGGCCGGACAGGGAGCGGCTACACCTTC.

There are a few counts of this clonotype. J is TRBJ2-3 and V is TRBV14; D call uncertain. CDR3 length: 13 residues. Deletions cut 1 base from V and 11 bases from J, with 13 bases between. Germline V gene sequence: CDR1 SGHDN, CDR2 FVKESK. In DNA form, the CDR3 reads TGTGCCAGCAGCCAAGTACGGGCGGAAAAGCAGTATTTT. Encoded protein: CASSQVRAEKQYF.

The genes are TRBV29-1 and TRBJ1-1; D perhaps matches TRBD1 (5 bases). V was pared by 6 bases and J by 4 bases, with 15 bases between. CDR3 length: 13 residues. Germline-derived CDR1 and CDR2 are SQVTM and ANQGSEA. In DNA, the CDR3 is TGCAGCGTCGCTGCAGGGCTCGGCACTGAAGCTTTCTTT. It translates to CSVAAGLGTEAFF.

This chain connects TRBV12-3 or TRBV12-4 to TRBJ2-7, with D hard to call. Deletions cut 3 bases from V and 3 bases from J, with 9 bases between. CDR3 length: 13 amino acids. The CDR3 sequence is CASSFGHLYEQYF. The CDR3 nucleotides read TGTGCCAGCAGTTTTGGTCACCTCTACGAGCAGTACTTC.

A note on this clonotype: Being one base from a much bigger clone, this may be a read error. V is TRBV11-2 and J is TRBJ1-3, with D hard to call. The germline CDR1 and CDR2 sequences are SGHAT and FQNNGV. The CDR3 has 14 residues. The DNA for the CDR3 is TGTGCCAGCAGTTTAGGCCACTTTGGAAACGCCATATATTTT. Encoded protein: CASSLGHFGNAIYF.

V usage is TRBV4-3 and J usage is TRBJ1-4, with D perhaps matching TRBD1 (5 bases). The CDR3 is 15 amino acids. CDR1 LGHNA and CDR2 YSLEER come from the germline V gene. Trimming shortened V by 6 bases and J by 7 bases, and 18 bases separated the two germline ends. CDR3 region: CASRLNWGGAEKLFF. CDR3 nucleotide sequence: TGCGCCAGCAGGCTTAACTGGGGCGGGGCTGAAAAACTGTTTTTT.

This CDR3 is CASSPSIRITRKNTGELFF. The CDR3, as DNA: TGTGCCAGCAGCCCTTCTATTCGGATAACTAGGAAGAACACCGGGGAGCTGTTTTTT. The chain employs TRBV7-9 and TRBJ2-2; D is possibly TRBD2 (5 bases). The germline CDR1 and CDR2 sequences are SEHNR and FQNEAQ (reference sequence). Trimming took off 5 bases at V and 1 base at J, with 23 bases between the two ends. There are 19 residues in the CDR3. The full variable domain, its missing parts supplied by reference TRBV7-9 and TRBJ2-2, is DTGVSQNPRHKITKRGQNVTFRCDPISEHNRLYWYRQTLGQGPEFLTYFQNEAQLEKSRLLSDRFSAERPKGSFSTLEIQRTEQGDSAMYLCASSPSIRITRKNTGELFFGEGSRLTVL.

This chain joins TRBV7-2 and TRBJ2-3; possibly TRBD1 or TRBD2 for D (5 bases each). V was clipped by 7 bases and J by 4 bases, with 9 bases between them. Germline V gives CDR1 SGHTA, CDR2 FQGNSA. CDR3 length: 12 amino acids. CDR3 DNA sequence: TGTGCCAGCACCGGGACGCCAGATACGCAGTATTTT. It codes for CASTGTPDTQYF.

V is TRBV20-1 and J is TRBJ2-5; tentative D call: TRBD2 (5 bases). Per the germline V gene, CDR1 is DFQATT and CDR2 is SNEGSKA (reference sequence). Trimming removed 6 bases at V and 11 bases at J, with 16 bases between. CDR3 size: 11 residues. In DNA, the CDR3 is TGCAGTGCCACAATCTCCACGGGGCAGTACTTC. Its translation is CSATISTGQYF.

The chain links TRBV14 to TRBJ2-4; 11 nucleotides match TRBD1. The end of the DNA is better explained by TRBJ2-5, so the J call may be wrong. The germline gives CDR1 SGHDN, CDR2 FVKESK. The CDR3 spans 16 residues. The CDR3 DNA reads TGTGCCAGCAGCCCTTGGACAGGGGGCTCGGCAGAGACCCAGTACTTC. This codes for CASSPWTGGSAETQYF.

The CDR3 sequence: CASAGTITQPQHF. The CDR3 region has the DNA TGTGCCAGCGCCGGGACAATCACTCAGCCCCAGCATTTT. J is TRBJ1-5 and V is TRBV6-5; D might be TRBD1 (6 bases). The V and J ends lost 8 bases and 6 bases respectively, with 14 bases between them. The CDR3 spans 13 residues. Germline-derived CDR1 and CDR2 are MNHEY and SVGAGI.

Of note for this clonotype: One end of the junction is discordant with germline, which a read error may explain. The chain links TRBV12-3 or TRBV12-4 to TRBJ1-1, with TRBD1 as a possible D gene (5 bases). This CDR3 contains 15 residues. CDR3 nucleotide sequence: TGTGCCAGCAGTTTTTCTGGGGCCATGAACACTGGAGCTTTCTTT. Amino acid sequence: CASSFSGAMNTGAFF.

The CDR3 coding sequence is TGTGCCAGCAGCTTAGGCCCTGGCCAAGAGAAAAAATATGGCTACACCTTC. Encoded protein: CASSLGPGQEKKYGYTF. V is TRBV7-2 and J is TRBJ1-2; D gene uncertain. The CDR3 is 17 residues long. Germline V gene lookup returns CDR1 SGHTA and CDR2 FQGNSA. Trimming pared 1 base from V and 5 bases from J, leaving 20 bases between.

The chain has TRBV7-2 and TRBJ1-2, with 8 bases matching TRBD1. The ends lost 3 bases at V and 4 bases at J; junction bases unmatched: 4. The CDR3 has 14 amino acids. Per germline, CDR1 SGHTA and CDR2 FQGNSA. The CDR3 spells CASSFTDRVYGYTF. CDR3 bases: TGTGCCAGCAGCTTCACGGACAGGGTCTATGGCTACACCTTC.

The chain uses TRBV10-3 and TRBJ1-1, with D hard to call. Germline CDR1 and CDR2: ENHRY and SYGVKD. Trimming removed 0 bases at V and 3 bases at J, with 5 bases between. The CDR3 length is 13 residues. The CDR3 bases are TGTGCCATCAGTGAGTCGGGGTACACTGAAGCTTTCTTT. This gives the protein CAISESGYTEAFF.

This clonotype was observed a handful of times. The gene calls are TRBV6-2 or TRBV6-3 and TRBJ2-7; perhaps TRBD2 as D (6 bases). V was trimmed by 7 bases and J by 9 bases, leaving 13 bases between them. Germline CDR1 and CDR2: MNHEY and SVGEGT. The CDR3 contains 11 residues. As DNA, the CDR3 is TGTGCCAGCAACAACGGGCGGGGGCAGTACTTC. Protein sequence: CASNNGRGQYF.

This clonotype has a handful of counts. This chain connects TRBV5-5 to TRBJ2-3; no clear D gene. Germline CDR1 reads SGHKS; CDR2 reads YYEKEE (reference sequence). Trimming pared 2 bases from V and 2 bases from J, leaving 15 bases between. The CDR3 sequence is 16 residues long. CDR3 sequence: CASSLGSASFTDTQYF. The CDR3, as DNA: TGTGCCAGCAGCTTAGGTTCGGCCAGCTTCACAGATACGCAGTATTTT.

The V call is TRBV7-8, the J call TRBJ2-1; 7 bases agree with TRBD2. Germline values: CDR1 SGHVS, CDR2 FQNEAQ. The V and J ends lost 2 bases and 10 bases, in that order; junction bases with no gene match: 11. CDR3 length: 15 residues. The CDR3 bases are TGTGCCAGCAGCTTATTTGAGGTTCCGACTAGCGAGCAGTTCTTC. Protein product: CASSLFEVPTSEQFF.

This clonotype has only a few counts. The chain recombines TRBV7-9 with TRBJ1-2; a possible D gene is TRBD1 (5 bases). The germline V and J ends were trimmed by 5 bases and 8 bases, with 18 bases remaining between them. The germline V gene has CDR1 SEHNR and CDR2 FQNEAQ (reference sequence). The CDR3 sequence is 14 residues long. The CDR3 nucleotides read TGTGCCAGCAGCCCAAGTTCCAGGGCGGGCGGCTACACCTTC. Protein: CASSPSSRAGGYTF.

This rearrangement joins TRBV28 to TRBJ1-6; the match to TRBD1 covers 10 bases. The CDR3 contains 15 residues. Germline V lookup: CDR1 MDHEN, CDR2 SYDVKM. Unmatched junction bases numbered 4, after V lost 3 bases and J lost 8 bases. CDR3: CASSLVDRGDSPLHF. The CDR3 nucleotides are TGTGCCAGCAGTTTGGTGGACAGGGGGGATTCACCCCTCCACTTT.

This clonotype was recorded a few times. The chain couples TRBV29-1 to TRBJ2-7, with a weak D call TRBD1 (6 bases). This CDR3 has 12 residues. In germline, CDR1 is SQVTM, CDR2 ANQGSEA. Trimming cost V 0 bases and J 6 bases, with 9 bases left between them. CDR3 coding DNA: TGCAGCGTTGAAGAACAGGGCGTCGAGCAGTACTTC. Protein: CSVEEQGVEQYF.

Only one count was recorded for this clonotype. J is TRBJ1-1 and V is TRBV7-3; no definite D call. CDR1 and CDR2 from the germline V gene are SGHTA and FQGTGA. CDR3 size: 14 residues. V lost 2 bases, J lost 8 bases, and 15 bases lay in between. The chain's CDR3 is CASSLLSRQEEAFF. The DNA for the CDR3 is TGTGCCAGCAGCTTATTATCCCGGCAGGAGGAAGCTTTCTTT.

DNA of the CDR3: TGTGCCAGCAGCTTGGGGAGGTCGGGGGGCGGCGCAGATACGCAGTATTTT. Amino acid sequence: CASSLGRSGGGADTQYF. The chain uses TRBV7-2 and TRBJ2-3, with D maybe TRBD2 (7 bases). Trimming removed 3 bases from V and 4 bases from J, with 20 bases in between. The germline CDR1 and CDR2 sequences are SGHTA and FQGNSA. This CDR3 has 17 amino acids.

This rearrangement joins TRBV5-1 to TRBJ1-5; D unresolved. V lost 2 bases and J 4 bases, leaving 13 bases between the germline ends. Germline CDR1 is SGHRS and CDR2 is YFSETQ. The CDR3 is 15 amino acids. Here the CDR3 reads CASSLGDLENQPQHF. For the CDR3, the DNA is TGCGCCAGCAGCTTAGGAGATCTGGAGAATCAGCCCCAGCATTTT.